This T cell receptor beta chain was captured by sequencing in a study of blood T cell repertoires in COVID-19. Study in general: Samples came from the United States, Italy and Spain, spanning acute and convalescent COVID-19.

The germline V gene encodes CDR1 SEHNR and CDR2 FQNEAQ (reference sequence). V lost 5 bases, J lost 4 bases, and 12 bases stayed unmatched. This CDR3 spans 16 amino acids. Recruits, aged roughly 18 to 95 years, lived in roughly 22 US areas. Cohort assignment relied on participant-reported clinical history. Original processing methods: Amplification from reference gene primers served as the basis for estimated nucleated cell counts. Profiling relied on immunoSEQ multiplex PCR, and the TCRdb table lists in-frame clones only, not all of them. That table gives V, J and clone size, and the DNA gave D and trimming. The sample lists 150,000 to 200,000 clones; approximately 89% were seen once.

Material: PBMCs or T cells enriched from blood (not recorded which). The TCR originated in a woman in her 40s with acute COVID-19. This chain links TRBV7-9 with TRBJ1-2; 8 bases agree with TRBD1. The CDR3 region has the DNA TGTGCCAGCAGCAACGACAGGGGTGGCGTTGGCTATGGCTACACCTTC. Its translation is CASSNDRGGVGYGYTF.